The rows below give T cell receptor beta chains drawn from one sample of a study of blood T cell repertoires in COVID-19. Libraries were prepared by immunoSEQ multiplex PCR; TCRdb keeps only in-frame clonotypes and omits some of them. Of roughly 34,000 clones listed, roughly 88% are singletons. The specimen was peripheral blood. Source of these receptors: a man aged 55 to 70 with active COVID-19. Both conserved end residues are part of each CDR3. Fields, in order: J gene, V gene, clone size, D gene, CDR3 DNA, CDR3 protein. D genes are given only for firm matches. Rows may omit the clone size; those that give it use once, few, many or a size class.

j_call: TRBJ2-7; v_call: TRBV4-1; clone_size: few; d_call: TRBD2; cdr3_nt: TGCGCCAGCAGCCAAGAAGGCGGGAGGGAATACGAGCAGTACTTC; cdr3_aa: CASSQEGGREYEQYF
j_call: TRBJ2-1; v_call: TRBV27; clone_size: NA; d_call: TRBD2; cdr3_nt: TGTGCCAGCACCCCACGGCGGACTAGCGGGTCGGGGAATGAGCAGTTCTTC; cdr3_aa: CASTPRRTSGSGNEQFF
j_call: TRBJ2-5; v_call: TRBV7-3; clone_size: NA; d_call: TRBD2; cdr3_nt: TGTGCCAGCAGCTTCTCTAGCGGAGGACAAGAGACCCAGTACTTC; cdr3_aa: CASSFSSGGQETQYF
j_call: TRBJ1-5; v_call: TRBV28; clone_size: NA; d_call: TRBD1; cdr3_nt: TGTGCCAGCACGGGTAGACAGGGCCTTAGCAATCAGCCCCAGCATTTT; cdr3_aa: CASTGRQGLSNQPQHF
j_call: TRBJ2-3; v_call: TRBV3-1/TRBV3-2; clone_size: NA; d_call: TRBD2; cdr3_nt: TGTGCCAGCAGCCAAACACTAGCGTCCACAGATACGCAGTATTTT; cdr3_aa: CASSQTLASTDTQYF
j_call: TRBJ2-5; v_call: TRBV11-2; clone_size: NA; d_call: NA; cdr3_nt: TGTGCCAGCAGCTTTGCCGGGACACCTCAAGAGACCCAGTACTTC; cdr3_aa: CASSFAGTPQETQYF
j_call: TRBJ2-5; v_call: TRBV18; clone_size: NA; d_call: TRBD2; cdr3_nt: TGTGCCAGCTCGCCGGGACTAGCTGAGACCCAGTACTTC; cdr3_aa: CASSPGLAETQYF
j_call: TRBJ2-7; v_call: TRBV18; clone_size: NA; d_call: TRBD2; cdr3_nt: TGTGCCAGCTCACCATTAGGTCAGCTAGCGGGATCCAAATCCTACGAGCAGTACTTC; cdr3_aa: CASSPLGQLAGSKSYEQYF
j_call: TRBJ2-1; v_call: TRBV18; clone_size: once; d_call: TRBD2; cdr3_nt: TGTGCCAGCTCACCCATAGCGGGAGCAGGGACGGGTGAGCAGTTCTTC; cdr3_aa: CASSPIAGAGTGEQFF
j_call: TRBJ2-1; v_call: TRBV5-6; clone_size: once; d_call: TRBD2; cdr3_nt: TGTGCCAGCAGCTTAGCGGGAGCGATTCAATTAGAGCAGTTCTTC; cdr3_aa: CASSLAGAIQLEQFF
j_call: TRBJ1-2; v_call: TRBV28; clone_size: NA; d_call: NA; cdr3_nt: TGTGCCAGCAGTTTAGACTCGGGGGGATATGGCTACACCTTC; cdr3_aa: CASSLDSGGYGYTF
j_call: TRBJ2-7; v_call: TRBV21-1; clone_size: NA; d_call: NA; cdr3_nt: TGTGCCAGCAGCAAAATACCCACCGGGACAGGGGGGTACGAGCAGTACTTC; cdr3_aa: CASSKIPTGTGGYEQYF
j_call: TRBJ2-3; v_call: TRBV7-8; clone_size: NA; d_call: NA; cdr3_nt: TGTGCCAGCAGCTTAGAGCCAGCGGGCTTCACAGATACGCAGTATTTT; cdr3_aa: CASSLEPAGFTDTQYF
j_call: TRBJ1-4; v_call: TRBV2; clone_size: NA; d_call: NA; cdr3_nt: TGTGCCAACCGCAAACAGGGTTCTAATGAAAAACTGTTTTTT; cdr3_aa: CANRKQGSNEKLFF
j_call: TRBJ2-1; v_call: TRBV14; clone_size: NA; d_call: TRBD1; cdr3_nt: TGTGCCAGCAGGGGGACAGGCCCTCGGAATGAGCAGTTCTTC; cdr3_aa: CASRGTGPRNEQFF
j_call: TRBJ1-4; v_call: TRBV4-2; clone_size: NA; d_call: NA; cdr3_nt: TGTGCCAGCAGCCAAGAGCGTGGGGGGTCAGAGGGGGAAAAACTGTTTTTT; cdr3_aa: CASSQERGGSEGEKLFF
j_call: TRBJ2-1; v_call: TRBV27; clone_size: NA; d_call: TRBD2; cdr3_nt: TGTGCCAGCAGTTTAGCGGGAGGGGGTAGCGATGAGCAGTTCTTC; cdr3_aa: CASSLAGGGSDEQFF
j_call: TRBJ2-5; v_call: TRBV6-1; clone_size: NA; d_call: TRBD1; cdr3_nt: TGTGCCAGCAGTGAAATCCACCGCAGAGGGACAGAGGAAGAGACCCAGTACTTC; cdr3_aa: CASSEIHRRGTEEETQYF
j_call: TRBJ2-7; v_call: TRBV2; clone_size: NA; d_call: TRBD2; cdr3_nt: TGTGCCAGCAGTGAGGGGCCTAGCGGGGCCTCCTACGAGCAGTACTTC; cdr3_aa: CASSEGPSGASYEQYF
j_call: TRBJ2-5; v_call: TRBV4-1; clone_size: NA; d_call: TRBD2; cdr3_nt: TGCGCCAGCAGCCAAGGAGCGGGAAATCGGTACTTC; cdr3_aa: CASSQGAGNRYF
j_call: TRBJ1-2; v_call: TRBV4-1; clone_size: once; d_call: NA; cdr3_nt: TGCGCCAGCAGTCCTACACCTTCCAAAGAGGTACGGTATGGCTACACCTTC; cdr3_aa: CASSPTPSKEVRYGYTF
j_call: TRBJ2-3; v_call: TRBV28; clone_size: NA; d_call: TRBD2; cdr3_nt: TGTGCCAGCAGTAGCCCGGGACTAGCGAAAACAGATACGCAGTATTTT; cdr3_aa: CASSSPGLAKTDTQYF
j_call: TRBJ2-3; v_call: TRBV3-1/TRBV3-2; clone_size: once; d_call: TRBD2; cdr3_nt: TGTGCCAGCAGCCAGGGCAGCGGGAGCGGCACAGATACGCAGTATTTT; cdr3_aa: CASSQGSGSGTDTQYF
j_call: TRBJ2-7; v_call: TRBV28; clone_size: NA; d_call: TRBD2; cdr3_nt: TGTGCCAGCAGTTTCCGTAGCGGGAGTGGGAGCGACGAGCAGTACTTC; cdr3_aa: CASSFRSGSGSDEQYF
j_call: TRBJ2-5; v_call: TRBV27; clone_size: once; d_call: NA; cdr3_nt: TGTGCCAGCAGTTTAGGGCCCGACGGGATCCGAGGGACCCAGTACTTC; cdr3_aa: CASSLGPDGIRGTQYF
j_call: TRBJ2-7; v_call: TRBV30; clone_size: NA; d_call: TRBD2; cdr3_nt: TGTGCCTGCGCAACTAGCGGGAGTGGTAACGAGCAGTACTTC; cdr3_aa: CACATSGSGNEQYF
j_call: TRBJ2-5; v_call: TRBV6-5; clone_size: NA; d_call: TRBD1; cdr3_nt: TGTGCCAGCAATTTCGGGACAGGGCAAGGGACCCAGTACTTC; cdr3_aa: CASNFGTGQGTQYF
j_call: TRBJ2-7; v_call: TRBV7-9; clone_size: once; d_call: TRBD2; cdr3_nt: TGTGCCAGCAGCCCTCGACTAGCCAAGAGCTATGAGCAGTACTTC; cdr3_aa: CASSPRLAKSYEQYF
j_call: TRBJ2-5; v_call: TRBV9; clone_size: NA; d_call: TRBD2; cdr3_nt: TGTGCCAGCGCGGTAGCGGGAGGGCAGGGGGCCCAGTACTTC; cdr3_aa: CASAVAGGQGAQYF
j_call: TRBJ2-1; v_call: TRBV10-2; clone_size: NA; d_call: TRBD1; cdr3_nt: TGCGCCAGCAGTGAGTCGGCAGGTAGGGGGCCCGAAGGTGAGCAGTTCTTC; cdr3_aa: CASSESAGRGPEGEQFF
j_call: TRBJ2-3; v_call: TRBV28; clone_size: NA; d_call: NA; cdr3_nt: TGTGCCAGCACCGGTCTTCTTGGCACAGATACGCAGTATTTT; cdr3_aa: CASTGLLGTDTQYF
j_call: TRBJ2-1; v_call: TRBV2; clone_size: NA; d_call: NA; cdr3_nt: TGTGCCAGCAGTGCCACAAAAAGCTCCTACAATGAGCAGTTCTTC; cdr3_aa: CASSATKSSYNEQFF
j_call: TRBJ1-1; v_call: TRBV19; clone_size: NA; d_call: TRBD1; cdr3_nt: TGTGCCAGTGGCCCGACAGGGGGCGATGGTGAAGCTTTCTTT; cdr3_aa: CASGPTGGDGEAFF
j_call: TRBJ2-7; v_call: TRBV2; clone_size: once; d_call: TRBD2; cdr3_nt: TGTGCCAGCCTCGGGGGAGGGGCGGTTTCCTACGAGCAGTACTTC; cdr3_aa: CASLGGGAVSYEQYF
j_call: TRBJ1-1; v_call: TRBV21-1; clone_size: few; d_call: NA; cdr3_nt: TGTGCCAGCAGCAAAGTCCGCCTTGGACTAGTGACTGAAGCTTTCTTT; cdr3_aa: CASSKVRLGLVTEAFF
j_call: TRBJ2-3; v_call: TRBV9; clone_size: NA; d_call: TRBD2; cdr3_nt: TGTGCCAGCAGCGAAGCGGGAAGCACAGATACGCAGTATTTT; cdr3_aa: CASSEAGSTDTQYF
j_call: TRBJ2-2; v_call: TRBV7-9; clone_size: NA; d_call: NA; cdr3_nt: TGTGCCAGCATCCAAAACGAGGGGGACACCGGGGAGCTGTTTTTT; cdr3_aa: CASIQNEGDTGELFF
j_call: TRBJ2-4; v_call: TRBV5-6; clone_size: NA; d_call: NA; cdr3_nt: TGTGCCAGCAGCTTGGAGCGCCTCGACGCCAAAAACATTCAGTACTTC; cdr3_aa: CASSLERLDAKNIQYF
j_call: TRBJ1-2; v_call: TRBV7-8; clone_size: NA; d_call: NA; cdr3_nt: TGTGCCAGCAGCTCTTCCTTTGTAGCACGCTACACCTTC; cdr3_aa: CASSSSFVARYTF
j_call: TRBJ2-7; v_call: TRBV19; clone_size: NA; d_call: NA; cdr3_nt: TGTGCCAGTAGTATAGCTCAGAGCGCTGTCTACGAGCAGTACTTC; cdr3_aa: CASSIAQSAVYEQYF
j_call: TRBJ2-4; v_call: TRBV2; clone_size: NA; d_call: TRBD1; cdr3_nt: TGTGCCAGCAGTGGGACAGGGGGCGCAGCCAAAAACATTCAGTACTTC; cdr3_aa: CASSGTGGAAKNIQYF
j_call: TRBJ2-7; v_call: TRBV7-8; clone_size: NA; d_call: TRBD1; cdr3_nt: TGTGCCAGCAGCACCTTAACCGGGACAGGGAGACACGAGCAGTACTTC; cdr3_aa: CASSTLTGTGRHEQYF
j_call: TRBJ2-5; v_call: TRBV9; clone_size: NA; d_call: TRBD2; cdr3_nt: TGTGCGAGGGTCTCCTTCGGGATAGCGGGGAGCCCTAGGGACCAGTACTTC; cdr3_aa: CARVSFGIAGSPRDQYF
j_call: TRBJ2-1; v_call: TRBV28; clone_size: NA; d_call: NA; cdr3_nt: TGTGCCAGCAGGGAAGGGCAGGGATGGGATGAGCAGTTCTTC; cdr3_aa: CASREGQGWDEQFF
j_call: TRBJ2-3; v_call: TRBV5-6; clone_size: NA; d_call: TRBD2; cdr3_nt: TGTGCCAGCAGCCTTATAGCGGGAGCTGGCACAGATACGCAGTATTTT; cdr3_aa: CASSLIAGAGTDTQYF
j_call: TRBJ1-1; v_call: TRBV5-1; clone_size: NA; d_call: NA; cdr3_nt: TGCGCCAGCAAAAGGGGGGGGGCAGGGACTGAAGCTTTCTTT; cdr3_aa: CASKRGGAGTEAFF
j_call: TRBJ2-7; v_call: TRBV19; clone_size: NA; d_call: TRBD1; cdr3_nt: TGTGCCAGTAGTGCACAACAGGGGGCGTACTACGAGCAGTACTTC; cdr3_aa: CASSAQQGAYYEQYF
j_call: TRBJ2-3; v_call: TRBV10-3; clone_size: NA; d_call: NA; cdr3_nt: TGTGCCTCCCGGGCAGGGAGCACAGATACGCAGTATTTT; cdr3_aa: CASRAGSTDTQYF
j_call: TRBJ2-2; v_call: TRBV2; clone_size: few; d_call: TRBD1; cdr3_nt: TGTGCCAGCAGTGGAGGGACAGGGTACACCGGGGAGCTGTTTTTT; cdr3_aa: CASSGGTGYTGELFF
j_call: TRBJ2-7; v_call: TRBV7-9; clone_size: few; d_call: NA; cdr3_nt: TGTGCCAGTCAGCTGATCCCCCTTGGGGAGTCCGAGCAGTACTTC; cdr3_aa: CASQLIPLGESEQYF
j_call: TRBJ1-2; v_call: TRBV2; clone_size: few; d_call: NA; cdr3_nt: TGTGCCAGCATCTGGGGCCCCGGGGGCTACACCTTC; cdr3_aa: CASIWGPGGYTF
j_call: TRBJ1-2; v_call: TRBV6-5; clone_size: NA; d_call: NA; cdr3_nt: TGTGCCAGCAGCCGGTTTGACAGGCCCAACTATGGCTACACCTTC; cdr3_aa: CASSRFDRPNYGYTF
j_call: TRBJ2-7; v_call: TRBV24-1; clone_size: NA; d_call: TRBD1; cdr3_nt: TGTGCCACCAGTGACTCCGGACAGGGCTCCGAGCAGTACTTC; cdr3_aa: CATSDSGQGSEQYF
j_call: TRBJ2-7; v_call: TRBV9; clone_size: NA; d_call: TRBD1; cdr3_nt: TGTGCCAGCAGTAGGGGGCTTTCCTACGAGCAGTACTTC; cdr3_aa: CASSRGLSYEQYF
j_call: TRBJ1-1; v_call: TRBV7-3; clone_size: NA; d_call: TRBD1; cdr3_nt: TGTGCCAGCAGCGCGGGACAGGCCGCTGAAGCTTTCTTT; cdr3_aa: CASSAGQAAEAFF
j_call: TRBJ1-5; v_call: TRBV4-1; clone_size: NA; d_call: NA; cdr3_nt: TGCGCCAGCAGCCAAGTCTCGCGGGGAACCAATCAGCCCCAGCATTTT; cdr3_aa: CASSQVSRGTNQPQHF
j_call: TRBJ2-7; v_call: TRBV6-5; clone_size: NA; d_call: TRBD2; cdr3_nt: TGTGCCAGCAGTTACTCCCGGAGGACTAGCGAGTACGAGCAGTACTTC; cdr3_aa: CASSYSRRTSEYEQYF
j_call: TRBJ2-3; v_call: TRBV6-1; clone_size: NA; d_call: TRBD2; cdr3_nt: TGTGCCAGCAGGGAAGGGACTAGCGGGACTACAGATACGCAGTATTTT; cdr3_aa: CASREGTSGTTDTQYF
j_call: TRBJ2-1; v_call: TRBV5-8; clone_size: NA; d_call: TRBD2; cdr3_nt: TGTGCCAGCAGCCATAGCGGGAGGGCCCTTGATGAGCAGTTCTTC; cdr3_aa: CASSHSGRALDEQFF
j_call: TRBJ1-2; v_call: TRBV10-3; clone_size: NA; d_call: NA; cdr3_nt: TGTGCCATCAGCTCTGGACTCTATGGCTACACCTTC; cdr3_aa: CAISSGLYGYTF